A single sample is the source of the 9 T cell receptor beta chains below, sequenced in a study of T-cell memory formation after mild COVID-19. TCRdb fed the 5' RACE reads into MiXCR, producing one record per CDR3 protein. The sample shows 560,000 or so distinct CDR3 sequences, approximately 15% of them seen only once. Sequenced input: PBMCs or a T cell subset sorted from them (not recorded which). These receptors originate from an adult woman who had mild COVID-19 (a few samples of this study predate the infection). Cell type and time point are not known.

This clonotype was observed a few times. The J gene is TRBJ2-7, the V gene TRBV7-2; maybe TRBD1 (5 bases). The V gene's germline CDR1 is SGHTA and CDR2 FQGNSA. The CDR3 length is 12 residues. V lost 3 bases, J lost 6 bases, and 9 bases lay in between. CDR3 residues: CASSLGPIEQYF. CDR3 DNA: TGTGCCAGCAGCTTGGGGCCCATCGAGCAGTACTTC.

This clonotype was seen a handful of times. As DNA, the CDR3 is TGCAGTGCTAGGGTTCGGAGGGCAGCGTACAATGAGCAGTTCTTC. This encodes CSARVRRAAYNEQFF. The chain has TRBV20-1 and TRBJ2-1, with D perhaps matching TRBD2 (6 bases). The CDR3 has 15 amino acids. The germline CDR1 and CDR2 sequences are DFQATT and SNEGSKA (reference sequence). The ends were cut back, 3 bases at V and 4 bases at J, with 16 bases in the middle.

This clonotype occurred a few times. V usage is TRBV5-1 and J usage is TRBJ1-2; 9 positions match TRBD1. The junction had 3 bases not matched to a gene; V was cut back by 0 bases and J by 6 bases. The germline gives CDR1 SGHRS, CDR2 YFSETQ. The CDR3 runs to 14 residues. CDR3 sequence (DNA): TGCGCCAGCAGCTTGGTAAACAGGGGGCATGGCTACACCTTC. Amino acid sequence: CASSLVNRGHGYTF.

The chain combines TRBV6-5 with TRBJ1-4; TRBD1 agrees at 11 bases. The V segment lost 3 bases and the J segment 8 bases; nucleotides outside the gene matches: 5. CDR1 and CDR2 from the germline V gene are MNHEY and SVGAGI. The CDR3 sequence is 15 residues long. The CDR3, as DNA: TGTGCCAGCAGTTATCGAGGGACAGGGGGGGAAAAACTGTTTTTT. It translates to CASSYRGTGGEKLFF.

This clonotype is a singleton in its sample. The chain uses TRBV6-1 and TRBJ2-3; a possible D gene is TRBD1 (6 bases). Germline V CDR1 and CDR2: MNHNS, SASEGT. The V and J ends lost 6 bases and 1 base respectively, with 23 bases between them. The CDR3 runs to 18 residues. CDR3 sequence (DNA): TGTGCCAGCAGCAAGGGGACCAGCTCAGGGGTCGGCACAGATACGCAGTATTTT. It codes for CASSKGTSSGVGTDTQYF.

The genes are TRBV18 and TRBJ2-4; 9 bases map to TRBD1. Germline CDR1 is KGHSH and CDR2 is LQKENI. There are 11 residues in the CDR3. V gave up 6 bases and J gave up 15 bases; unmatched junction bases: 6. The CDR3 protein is CASSPGTGLYF. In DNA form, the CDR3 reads TGTGCCAGCTCCCCCGGGACAGGGCTGTACTTC.

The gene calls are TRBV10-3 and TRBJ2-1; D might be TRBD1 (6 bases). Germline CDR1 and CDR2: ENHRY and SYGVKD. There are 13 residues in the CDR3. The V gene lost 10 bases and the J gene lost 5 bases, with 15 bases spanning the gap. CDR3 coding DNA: TGTGCCACCGGGGACACGGAGAACAATGAGCAGTTCTTC. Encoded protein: CATGDTENNEQFF.

The CDR3 sequence is CASSLDVAGYSNQPQHF. DNA of the CDR3: TGTGCCAGCAGCTTGGACGTCGCAGGCTATAGCAATCAGCCCCAGCATTTT. The chain employs TRBV5-5 and TRBJ1-5; D is unclear. The germline V gene encodes CDR1 SGHKS and CDR2 YYEKEE (reference sequence). Trimming left V 0 bases short and J 0 bases short, with 13 bases between. CDR3 length equals 17 residues.

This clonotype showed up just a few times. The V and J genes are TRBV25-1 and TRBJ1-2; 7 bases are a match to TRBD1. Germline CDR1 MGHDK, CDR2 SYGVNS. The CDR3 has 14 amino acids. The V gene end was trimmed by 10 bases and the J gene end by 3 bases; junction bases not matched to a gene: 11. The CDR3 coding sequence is TGTGCCACCTCCCGTGGGACAGAAGACTATGGCTACACCTTC. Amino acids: CATSRGTEDYGYTF.